Below, one T cell receptor (beta chain) is given with its context. Its specificity is unknown. Profiled with immunoSEQ multiplex PCR; TCRdb holds only in-frame clones, not every one. The sample has tens of thousands of clones; about 96% are singletons. This sample was included in a study of T cell clonotyping in hematopoietic cell transplantation. Looking at the study overall: Cytoreduction preceded collection of pretransplant recipient samples. General study findings and limits: Graft donor and pretransplant recipient Inverse Simpson Index values predicted broader posttransplant TCR diversity.

Trimming shortened V by 5 bases and J by 0 bases, and 17 bases separated the two germline ends. Germline V lookup: CDR1 MDHEN, CDR2 SYDVKM. The CDR3 spans 16 residues. Indicated time point: recipient sample about 28 days before transplant, after cytoreduction. Recipients were bled about 28 days pretransplant and at posttransplant days 30, 100, 180. This specimen was peripheral blood mononuclear cells, taken before stem cell transplant. This chain links TRBV28 with TRBJ2-7; D is perhaps TRBD1 (6 bases). This receptor was obtained from a woman between 50 and 59 years old with acute myeloid leukemia. Some clones in this sample may be carry-over from other donors' samples. In nucleotides, the CDR3 is TGTGCCAGCAGTCCCCCATCAGCGGACAGCTCCTACGAGCAGTACTTC. Its translation: CASSPPSADSSYEQYF.